This record concerns one T cell receptor (beta chain) sequence. Its target is not known. This specimen comes from a study of cytomegalovirus exposure and HLA in healthy donors. Findings and limits, study-wide: In an earlier analysis, most TCR beta V segments were productive about 87% or about 30% of the time.

Use of 60 Vbeta and 13 Jbeta primers characterized the PCR. Using immunoSEQ multiplex PCR, the repertoire was profiled, and TCRdb retains in-frame clones only, with some absent. Recorded here are around 150,000 clones; the top ten clones represent 2.1%. V was pared by 6 bases and J by 0 bases, with 3 bases of the junction left unmatched. The germline V gene has CDR1 MNHEY and CDR2 SVGAGI. This CDR3 is built from 15 residues. V gene TRBV6-5 combines with J gene TRBJ1-5, with TRBD1 identical over 9 bases. The sequenced sample was PBMCs. The sequence was obtained from a man aged 25-45 years in good health and CMV-seronegative. The CDR3 loop reads CASRSGQGSNQPQHF. The CDR3 DNA reads TGTGCCAGCAGATCGGGACAGGGTAGCAATCAGCCCCAGCATTTT.